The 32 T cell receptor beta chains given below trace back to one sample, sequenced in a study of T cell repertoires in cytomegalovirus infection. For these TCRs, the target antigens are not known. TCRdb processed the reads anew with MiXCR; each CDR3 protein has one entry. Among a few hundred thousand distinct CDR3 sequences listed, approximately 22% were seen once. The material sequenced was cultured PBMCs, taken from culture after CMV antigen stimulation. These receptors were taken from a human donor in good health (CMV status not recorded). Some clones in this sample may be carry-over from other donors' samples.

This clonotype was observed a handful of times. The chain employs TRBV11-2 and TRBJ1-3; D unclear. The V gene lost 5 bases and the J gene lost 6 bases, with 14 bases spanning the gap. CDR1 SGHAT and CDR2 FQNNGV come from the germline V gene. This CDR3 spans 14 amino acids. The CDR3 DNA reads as TGTGCCAGCAGCCCCAGACACTATGAAAACACCATATATTTT. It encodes CASSPRHYENTIYF.

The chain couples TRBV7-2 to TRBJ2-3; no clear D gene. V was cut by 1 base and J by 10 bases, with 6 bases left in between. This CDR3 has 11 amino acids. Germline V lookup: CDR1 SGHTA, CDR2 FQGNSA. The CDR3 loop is CASSLEGSQYF. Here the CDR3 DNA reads TGTGCCAGCAGCTTAGAAGGGTCGCAGTATTTT.

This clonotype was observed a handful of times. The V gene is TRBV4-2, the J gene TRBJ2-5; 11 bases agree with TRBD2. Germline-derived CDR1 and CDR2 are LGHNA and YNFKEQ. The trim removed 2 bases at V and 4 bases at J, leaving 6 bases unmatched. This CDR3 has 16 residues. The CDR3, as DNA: TGTGCCAGCAGCCAATGGTTAGGGACTAGCGGAGAGACCCAGTACTTC. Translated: CASSQWLGTSGETQYF.

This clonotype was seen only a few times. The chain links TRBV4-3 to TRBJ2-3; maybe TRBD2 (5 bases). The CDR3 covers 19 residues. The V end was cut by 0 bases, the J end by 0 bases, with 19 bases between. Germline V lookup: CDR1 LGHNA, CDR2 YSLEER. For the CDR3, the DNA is TGCGCCAGCAGCCAAGATAGCTCCGGGATACTTACTAGCACAGATACGCAGTATTTT. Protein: CASSQDSSGILTSTDTQYF.

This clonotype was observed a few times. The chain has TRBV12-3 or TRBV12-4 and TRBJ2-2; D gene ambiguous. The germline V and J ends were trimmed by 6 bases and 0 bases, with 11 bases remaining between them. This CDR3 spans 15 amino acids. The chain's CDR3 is CASSPVWTNTGELFF. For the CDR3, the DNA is TGTGCCAGCAGCCCCGTATGGACGAACACCGGGGAGCTGTTTTTT.

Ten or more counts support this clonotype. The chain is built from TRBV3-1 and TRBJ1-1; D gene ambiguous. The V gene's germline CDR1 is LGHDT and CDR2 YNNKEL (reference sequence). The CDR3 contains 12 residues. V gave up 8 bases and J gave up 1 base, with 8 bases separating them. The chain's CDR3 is CASSKGNTEAFF. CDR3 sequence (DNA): TGTGCCAGCTCGAAAGGGAACACTGAAGCTTTCTTT.

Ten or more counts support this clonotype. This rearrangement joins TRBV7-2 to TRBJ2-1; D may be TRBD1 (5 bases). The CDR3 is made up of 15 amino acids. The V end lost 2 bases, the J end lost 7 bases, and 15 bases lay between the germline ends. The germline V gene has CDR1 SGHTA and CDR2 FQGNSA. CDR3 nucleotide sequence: TGTGCCAGCAGCTTATCGTATGGGGCCCAGAATGAGCAGTTCTTC. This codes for CASSLSYGAQNEQFF. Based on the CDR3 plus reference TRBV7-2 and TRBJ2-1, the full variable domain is GAGVSQSPSNKVTEKGKDVELRCDPISGHTALYWYRQSLGQGLEFLIYFQGNSAPDKSGLPSDRFSAERTGGSVSTLTIQRTQQEDSAVYLCASSLSYGAQNEQFFGPGTRLTVL.

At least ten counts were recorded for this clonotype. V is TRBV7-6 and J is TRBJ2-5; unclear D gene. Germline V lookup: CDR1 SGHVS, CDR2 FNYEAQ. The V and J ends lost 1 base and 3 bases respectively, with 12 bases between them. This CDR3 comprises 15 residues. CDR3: CASSLEIQIEETQYF. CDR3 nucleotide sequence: TGTGCCAGCAGCTTAGAAATCCAGATAGAAGAGACCCAGTACTTC.

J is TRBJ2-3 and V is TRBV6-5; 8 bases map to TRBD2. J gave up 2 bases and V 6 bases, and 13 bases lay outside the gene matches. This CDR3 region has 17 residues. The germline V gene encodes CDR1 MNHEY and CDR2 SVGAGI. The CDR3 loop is CASRPAGAGGHTDTQYF. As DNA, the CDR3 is TGTGCCAGCAGGCCCGCCGGGGCGGGAGGCCACACAGATACGCAGTATTTT.

The CDR3 spells CASSRYRTGSNQPQHF. The CDR3, as DNA: TGTGCCAGCAGCCGTTATAGGACAGGGAGCAATCAGCCCCAGCATTTT. The chain is built from TRBV12-3 or TRBV12-4 and TRBJ1-5, with TRBD1 matching 8 bases. The V segment lost 6 bases and the J segment 1 base; nucleotides outside the gene matches: 8. The CDR3 sequence is 16 residues long.

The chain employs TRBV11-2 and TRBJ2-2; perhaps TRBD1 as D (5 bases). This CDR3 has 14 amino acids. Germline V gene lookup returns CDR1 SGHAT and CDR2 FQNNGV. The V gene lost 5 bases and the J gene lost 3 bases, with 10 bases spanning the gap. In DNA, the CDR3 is TGTGCCAGCAGCCCTCCAGGGTACACCGGGGAGCTGTTTTTT. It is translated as CASSPPGYTGELFF.

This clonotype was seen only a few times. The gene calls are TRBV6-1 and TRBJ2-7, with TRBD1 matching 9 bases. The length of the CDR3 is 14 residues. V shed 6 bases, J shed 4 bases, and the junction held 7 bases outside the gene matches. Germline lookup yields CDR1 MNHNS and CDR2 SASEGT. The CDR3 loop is CASSVRDRAYEQYV. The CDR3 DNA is TGTGCCAGCAGCGTACGGGACAGGGCTTACGAGCAGTACGTC.

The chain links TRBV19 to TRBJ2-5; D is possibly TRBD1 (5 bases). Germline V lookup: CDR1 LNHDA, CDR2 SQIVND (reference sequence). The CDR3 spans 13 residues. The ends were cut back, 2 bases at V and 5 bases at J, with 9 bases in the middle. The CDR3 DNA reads TGTGCCAGTAGTATACCAGGGCAGGAGACCCAGTACTTC. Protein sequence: CASSIPGQETQYF.

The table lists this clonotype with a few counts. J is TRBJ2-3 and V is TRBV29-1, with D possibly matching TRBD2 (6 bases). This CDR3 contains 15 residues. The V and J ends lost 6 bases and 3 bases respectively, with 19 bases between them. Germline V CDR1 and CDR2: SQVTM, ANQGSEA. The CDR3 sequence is CSVTEEAGMTDTQYF. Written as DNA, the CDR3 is TGCAGCGTAACGGAGGAGGCGGGGATGACAGATACGCAGTATTTT.

CDR3 amino acids: CASSLRESWGETQYF. DNA for the CDR3: TGTGCCAGCAGCCTCAGGGAGAGTTGGGGAGAGACCCAGTACTTC. This chain uses TRBV7-2 with TRBJ2-5; TRBD1 or TRBD2 may be the D gene (5 bases each). Germline CDR1 is SGHTA and CDR2 is FQGNSA. The CDR3 covers 15 residues. The V end was cut by 5 bases, the J end by 4 bases, with 17 bases between. Supplemented by reference TRBV7-2 and TRBJ2-5, the full variable domain reads GAGVSQSPSNKVTEKGKDVELRCDPISGHTALYWYRQSLGQGLEFLIYFQGNSAPDKSGLPSDRFSAERTGGSVSTLTIQRTQQEDSAVYLCASSLRESWGETQYFGPGTRLLVL.

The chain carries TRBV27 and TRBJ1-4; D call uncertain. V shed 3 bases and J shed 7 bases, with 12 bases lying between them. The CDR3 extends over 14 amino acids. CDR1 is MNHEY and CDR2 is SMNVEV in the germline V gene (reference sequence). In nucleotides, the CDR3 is TGTGCCAGCAGTTTTTCCGGCCGAACTGAAAAACTGTTTTTT. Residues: CASSFSGRTEKLFF.

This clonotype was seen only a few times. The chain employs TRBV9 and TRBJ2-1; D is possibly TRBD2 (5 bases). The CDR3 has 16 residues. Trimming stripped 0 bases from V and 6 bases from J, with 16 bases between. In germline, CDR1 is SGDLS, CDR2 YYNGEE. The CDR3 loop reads CASSVATGGGGNEQFF. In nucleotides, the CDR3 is TGTGCCAGCAGCGTAGCTACGGGCGGAGGTGGCAATGAGCAGTTCTTC. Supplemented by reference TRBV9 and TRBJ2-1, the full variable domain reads DSGVTQTPKHLITATGQRVTLRCSPRSGDLSVYWYQQSLDQGLQFLIQYYNGEERAKGNILERFSAQQFPDLHSELNLSSLELGDSALYFCASSVATGGGGNEQFFGPGTRLTVL.

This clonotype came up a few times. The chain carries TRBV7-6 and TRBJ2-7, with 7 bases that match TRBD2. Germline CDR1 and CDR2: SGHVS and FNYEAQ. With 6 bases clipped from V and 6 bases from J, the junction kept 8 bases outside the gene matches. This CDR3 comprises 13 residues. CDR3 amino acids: CASSLGEGLEQYV. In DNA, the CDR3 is TGTGCCAGCAGTCTGGGGGAGGGCCTCGAGCAGTACGTC.

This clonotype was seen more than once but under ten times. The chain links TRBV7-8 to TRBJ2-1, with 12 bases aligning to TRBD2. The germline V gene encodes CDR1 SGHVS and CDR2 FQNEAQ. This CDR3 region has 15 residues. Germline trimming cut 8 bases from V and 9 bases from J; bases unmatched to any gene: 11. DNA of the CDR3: TGTGCCAGCGCCGGGACTAGCGGGCAGTCGGGTGAGCAGTTCTTC. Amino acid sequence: CASAGTSGQSGEQFF.

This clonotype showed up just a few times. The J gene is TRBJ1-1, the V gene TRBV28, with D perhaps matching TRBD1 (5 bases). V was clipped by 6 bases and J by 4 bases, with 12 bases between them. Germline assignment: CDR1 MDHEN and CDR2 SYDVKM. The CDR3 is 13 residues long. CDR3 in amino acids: CASSSGGGTEAFF. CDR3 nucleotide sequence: TGTGCCAGCAGCTCCGGGGGTGGCACTGAAGCTTTCTTT.

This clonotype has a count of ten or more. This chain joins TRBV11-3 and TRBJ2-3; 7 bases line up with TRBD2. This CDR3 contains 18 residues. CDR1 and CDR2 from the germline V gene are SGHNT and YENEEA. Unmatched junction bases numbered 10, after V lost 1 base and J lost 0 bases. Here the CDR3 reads CASSLGLAAFSSTDTQYF. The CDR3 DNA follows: TGTGCCAGCAGCTTAGGGCTAGCGGCCTTTTCTAGCACAGATACGCAGTATTTT.

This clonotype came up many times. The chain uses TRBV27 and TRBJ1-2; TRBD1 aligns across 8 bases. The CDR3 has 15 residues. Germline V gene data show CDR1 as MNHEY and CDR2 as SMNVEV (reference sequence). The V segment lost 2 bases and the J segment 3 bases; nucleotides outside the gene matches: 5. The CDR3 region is CASSLQGARDYGYTF. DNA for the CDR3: TGTGCCAGCAGTTTACAGGGGGCGCGGGACTATGGCTACACCTTC.

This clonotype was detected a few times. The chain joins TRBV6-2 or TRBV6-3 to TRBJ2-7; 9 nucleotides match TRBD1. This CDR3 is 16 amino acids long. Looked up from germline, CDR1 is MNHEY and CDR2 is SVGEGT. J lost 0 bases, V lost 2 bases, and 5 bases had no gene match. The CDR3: CASSYAPGQGSYEQYV. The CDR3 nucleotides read TGTGCCAGCAGTTACGCTCCGGGACAGGGCTCCTACGAGCAGTACGTC.

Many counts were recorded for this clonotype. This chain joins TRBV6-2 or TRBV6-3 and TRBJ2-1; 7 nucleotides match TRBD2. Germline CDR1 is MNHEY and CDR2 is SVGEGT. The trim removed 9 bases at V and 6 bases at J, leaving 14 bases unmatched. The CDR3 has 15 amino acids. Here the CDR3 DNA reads TGTGCCAGTAGAATTCCCGGGCAGCGGGGCAATGAGCAGTTCTTC. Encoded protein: CASRIPGQRGNEQFF.

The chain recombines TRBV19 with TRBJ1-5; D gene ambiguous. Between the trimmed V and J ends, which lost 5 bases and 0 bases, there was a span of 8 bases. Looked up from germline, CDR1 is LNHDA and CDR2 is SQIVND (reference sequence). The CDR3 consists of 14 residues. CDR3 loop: CASSWVTSNQPQHF. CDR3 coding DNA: TGTGCCAGTAGTTGGGTAACTAGCAATCAGCCCCAGCATTTT.

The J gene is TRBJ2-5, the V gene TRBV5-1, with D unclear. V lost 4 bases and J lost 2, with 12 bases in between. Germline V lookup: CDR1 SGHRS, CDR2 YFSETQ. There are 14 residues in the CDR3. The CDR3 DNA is TGCGCCAGCAGCGACCGCCTGCCTCAAGAGACCCAGTACTTC. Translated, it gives CASSDRLPQETQYF.

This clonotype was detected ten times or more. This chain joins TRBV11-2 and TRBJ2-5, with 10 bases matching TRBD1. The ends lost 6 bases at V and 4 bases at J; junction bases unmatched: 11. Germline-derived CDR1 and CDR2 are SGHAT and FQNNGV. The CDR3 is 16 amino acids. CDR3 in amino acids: CASRSPGQGIRETQYF. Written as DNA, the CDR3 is TGTGCCAGCAGAAGCCCGGGACAGGGGATCCGAGAGACCCAGTACTTC. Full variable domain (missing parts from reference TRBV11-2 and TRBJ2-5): EAGVAQSPRYKIIEKRQSVAFWCNPISGHATLYWYQQILGQGPKLLIQFQNNGVVDDSQLPKDRFSAERLKGVDSTLKIQPAKLEDSAVYLCASRSPGQGIRETQYFGPGTRLLVL.

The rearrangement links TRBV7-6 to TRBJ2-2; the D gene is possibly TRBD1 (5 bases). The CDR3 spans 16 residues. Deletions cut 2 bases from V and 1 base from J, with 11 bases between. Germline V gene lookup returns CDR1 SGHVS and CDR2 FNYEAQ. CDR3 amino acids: CASSLSTQGNTGELFF. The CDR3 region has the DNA TGTGCCAGCAGCTTATCAACCCAGGGGAACACCGGGGAGCTGTTTTTT.

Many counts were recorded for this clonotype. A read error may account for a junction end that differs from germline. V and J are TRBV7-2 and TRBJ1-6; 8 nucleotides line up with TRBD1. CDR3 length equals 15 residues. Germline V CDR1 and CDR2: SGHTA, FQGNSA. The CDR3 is CASSTRQGYSSPLHF. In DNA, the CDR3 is TGTGCCAGCAGCACCCGACAGGGGTATAGTTCACCCCTCCACTTT.

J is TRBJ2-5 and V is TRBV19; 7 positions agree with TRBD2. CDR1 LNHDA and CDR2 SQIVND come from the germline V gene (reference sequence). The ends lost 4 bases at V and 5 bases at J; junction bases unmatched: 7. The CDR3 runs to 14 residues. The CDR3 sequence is CASSTTGGSETQYF. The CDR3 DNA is TGTGCCAGTAGTACCACCGGGGGGAGCGAGACCCAGTACTTC.

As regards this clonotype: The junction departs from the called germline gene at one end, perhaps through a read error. CDR3 sequence reads: CASSQTSGKEAQYF. The CDR3 DNA follows: TGTGCCAGTAGCCAGACTAGCGGCAAAGAGGCCCAGTACTTC. This rearrangement joins TRBV19 to TRBJ2-5; 9 nucleotides line up with TRBD2. Germline CDR1 is LNHDA and CDR2 is SQIVND (reference sequence). The CDR3 length is 14 residues. The variable domain in full, completed from reference TRBV19 and TRBJ2-5, reads DGGITQSPKYLFRKEGQNVTLSCEQNLNHDAMYWYRQDPGQGLRLIYYSQIVNDFQKGDIAEGYSVSREKKESFPLTVTSAQKNPTAFYLCASSQTSGKEAQYFGPGTRLLVL.

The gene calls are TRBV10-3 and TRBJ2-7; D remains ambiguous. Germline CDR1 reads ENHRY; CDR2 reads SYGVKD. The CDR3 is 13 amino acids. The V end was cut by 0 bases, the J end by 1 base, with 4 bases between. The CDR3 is CAISESTSYEQYV. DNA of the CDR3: TGTGCCATCAGTGAGTCTACATCCTACGAGCAGTACGTC.